The 20 T cell receptor beta chains listed next were all sequenced from one sample in a study of shared clonotypes between healthy human individuals. Repertoires were generated with immunoSEQ multiplex PCR, while TCRdb's copy carries only in-frame clones and drops some. The sample lists some 550,000 clones, roughly 97% occurring once. The sequenced sample was naive CD4+ T cells sorted from blood. Documented subset: CD45RA+ positively selected. Receptors originate from a woman under 40 in good health.

V and J are TRBV7-8 and TRBJ2-5; the match to TRBD2 covers 9 bases. Trimming cost V 2 bases and J 5 bases; bases outside gene matches: 3. The length of the CDR3 is 14 residues. From germline, CDR1 is SGHVS and CDR2 FQNEAQ. The CDR3 DNA is TGTGCCAGCAGCTTATTACTAGCGGGTGAGACCCAGTACTTC. Encoded protein: CASSLLLAGETQYF. The full variable domain, completed using reference TRBV7-8 and TRBJ2-5, is GAGVSQSPRYKVAKRGQDVALRCDPISGHVSLFWYQQALGQGPEFLTYFQNEAQLDKSGLPSDRFFAERPEGSVSTLKIQRTQQEDSAVYLCASSLLLAGETQYFGPGTRLLVL.

The J gene is TRBJ2-3, the V gene TRBV7-2; possibly TRBD2 for D (6 bases). CDR1 SGHTA and CDR2 FQGNSA come from the germline V gene. V gave up 0 bases and J gave up 2 bases, with 9 bases separating them. CDR3 length: 15 amino acids. The CDR3 sequence is CASSLAGGATDTQYF. The CDR3 DNA reads as TGTGCCAGCAGCTTAGCGGGAGGAGCCACAGATACGCAGTATTTT.

The gene calls are TRBV18 and TRBJ2-5; 8 nucleotides agree with TRBD2. Germline V gives CDR1 KGHSH, CDR2 LQKENI. CDR3 length: 15 residues. Unmatched junction bases numbered 9, after V lost 4 bases and J lost 5 bases. CDR3 sequence (DNA): TGTGCCAGCTCACAGAAGCGGGAGTCTAGCGAGACCCAGTACTTC. The encoded protein is CASSQKRESSETQYF.

J is TRBJ2-1 and V is TRBV28, with D possibly being TRBD1 (5 bases). The CDR3 loop spans 16 amino acids. CDR1 and CDR2 (germline): MDHEN, SYDVKM. The V end was cut by 2 bases, the J end by 6 bases, with 17 bases between. The CDR3 here is CASSLPWGPQGNEQFF. CDR3 sequence (DNA): TGTGCCAGCAGTTTACCCTGGGGCCCCCAAGGCAATGAGCAGTTCTTC.

The chain joins TRBV11-3 to TRBJ2-3, with no clear D. The CDR3 has 16 amino acids. The germline V gene encodes CDR1 SGHNT and CDR2 YENEEA. V was pared by 4 bases and J by 4 bases, with 18 bases between. Here the CDR3 reads CASSSRPGPGADTQYF. CDR3 nucleotide sequence: TGTGCCAGCAGCTCCCGGCCAGGCCCCGGAGCAGATACGCAGTATTTT.

The V gene is TRBV5-1, the J gene TRBJ1-2; D is uncertain. This CDR3 comprises 14 residues. Trimming took 4 bases from V and 2 from J, leaving 12 bases between them. Germline V CDR1 and CDR2: SGHRS, YFSETQ. In nucleotides, the CDR3 is TGCGCCAGCAGCCAAGAGACAATAAACTATGGCTACACCTTC. Translated, it gives CASSQETINYGYTF.

The chain recombines TRBV5-7 with TRBJ2-7; 9 bases fit TRBD2. TRBV5-7 belongs to the ORF category, with a function that is uncertain. V lost 4 bases, J lost 8 bases, and 10 bases stayed unmatched. The CDR3 totals 14 residues. The CDR3 here is CASSRRLAESKQYF. As DNA, the CDR3 is TGTGCCAGCAGCCGACGACTAGCGGAATCCAAGCAGTACTTC.

The J gene is TRBJ1-5, the V gene TRBV27; D is unclear. Trimming cost V 2 bases and J 3 bases, with 14 bases left between them. CDR1 and CDR2 from the germline V gene are MNHEY and SMNVEV (reference sequence). This CDR3 is 16 amino acids long. The CDR3 coding sequence is TGTGCCAGCAGTTTAGTCGGACTAGATTTCAATCAGCCCCAGCATTTT. This sequence encodes CASSLVGLDFNQPQHF.

The chain carries TRBV28 and TRBJ1-2; D might be TRBD1 (6 bases). CDR3 length: 15 residues. Trimming cost V 5 bases and J 8 bases, with 21 bases left between them. CDR1 and CDR2 from the germline V gene are MDHEN and SYDVKM. The CDR3 protein is CASSPQWGASLGYTF. As DNA, the CDR3 is TGTGCCAGCAGTCCACAGTGGGGGGCCTCTTTGGGCTACACCTTC.

This chain uses TRBV28 with TRBJ2-1, with 8 bases identical to TRBD2. The trim removed 6 bases at V and 7 bases at J, leaving 14 bases unmatched. Germline CDR1 MDHEN, CDR2 SYDVKM. The CDR3 is 16 amino acids. DNA for the CDR3: TGTGCCAGCAGACATACCGGGACTAGTGGGAGGAATGAGCAGTTCTTC. It codes for CASRHTGTSGRNEQFF.

This chain connects TRBV11-3 to TRBJ2-7, with D possibly TRBD1 on 6 matching bases. Germline V gene sequence: CDR1 SGHNT, CDR2 YENEEA. V was cut by 3 bases and J by 3 bases, with 30 bases left in between. The CDR3 consists of 20 residues. CDR3 nucleotide sequence: TGTGCCAGCAGCTTCCCATACGGCAGGGACAATGGATTGATAAACTACGAGCAGTACTTC. Translating it yields CASSFPYGRDNGLINYEQYF.

This chain connects TRBV5-1 to TRBJ1-6, with 9 bases identical to TRBD1. The CDR3 runs to 14 residues. Trimming took 2 bases from V and 9 from J; bases not matched to a gene: 3. CDR1 SGHRS and CDR2 YFSETQ come from the germline V gene. CDR3 amino acids: CASSFGQGSSPLHF. The DNA of the CDR3 is TGCGCCAGCAGCTTCGGACAGGGGAGTTCACCCCTCCACTTT.

As to this clone: Without the conserved terminal phenylalanine or tryptophan, this CDR3 likely stems from a read error. The DNA is omitted, as the CDR3 cannot be located on it reliably, and the CDR3 follows TCRdb's listing. The V gene is TRBV20-1, the J gene TRBJ1-2; the DNA was not used to check the table's D call, TRBD1. The CDR3 spans 8 residues, counting both ends. Germline loops: CDR1 DFQATT, CDR2 SNEGSKA (reference sequence). The CDR3 region is CSATGTEN.

The chain links TRBV28 to TRBJ2-5; 13 positions agree with TRBD2. With the DNA end fitting TRBJ2-7 better, the J assignment may be wrong. The CDR3 runs 15 residues. Germline CDR1 reads MDHEN; CDR2 reads SYDVKM. The CDR3 region is CASSSSTSGRSEQYF. Written as DNA, the CDR3 is TGTGCCAGCAGTTCCTCGACTAGCGGGAGGAGCGAGCAGTACTTC.

The V call is TRBV28, the J call TRBJ1-5; D perhaps matches TRBD1 (5 bases). Germline loops: CDR1 MDHEN, CDR2 SYDVKM. Trimming stripped 2 bases from V and 7 bases from J, with 12 bases between. The CDR3 loop spans 14 amino acids. This chain's CDR3 is CASSLIRVVQPQHF. CDR3 DNA: TGTGCCAGCAGTTTAATCAGGGTAGTCCAGCCCCAGCATTTT. The full variable domain, its missing parts supplied by reference TRBV28 and TRBJ1-5, is DVKVTQSSRYLVKRTGEKVFLECVQDMDHENMFWYRQDPGLGLRLIYFSYDVKMKEKGDIPEGYSVSREKKERFSLILESASTNQTSMYLCASSLIRVVQPQHFGDGTRLSIL.

J is TRBJ2-4 and V is TRBV5-1; weak D call: TRBD1 (6 bases). The CDR3 runs to 15 residues. The ends were cut back, 0 bases at V and 6 bases at J, with 13 bases in the middle. Germline V gene data show CDR1 as SGHRS and CDR2 as YFSETQ. This CDR3 reads CASSLVGADVNIQYF. CDR3 DNA: TGCGCCAGCAGCTTGGTGGGGGCTGATGTAAACATTCAGTACTTC.

This sequence joins TRBV7-2 and TRBJ2-2; D is unclear. This CDR3 region has 16 residues. Germline CDR1 SGHTA, CDR2 FQGNSA. V lost 1 base and J lost 3, with 12 bases in between. The CDR3 reads CASSLGMTPDTGELFF. CDR3 sequence (DNA): TGTGCCAGCAGCTTAGGAATGACCCCGGACACCGGGGAGCTGTTTTTT.

This clone is a singleton in its sample. V is TRBV10-3 and J is TRBJ1-2, with a weak D call TRBD1 (5 bases). Deletions cut 2 bases from V and 4 bases from J, with 11 bases between. There are 14 residues in the CDR3. In germline, CDR1 is ENHRY, CDR2 SYGVKD. The CDR3: CAISEAGQTYGYTF. The CDR3 bases are TGTGCCATCAGTGAGGCAGGGCAAACCTATGGCTACACCTTC.

Worth noting for this clone: Other DNA sequences within the sample encode an identical CDR3. The V gene is TRBV5-1, the J gene TRBJ2-1; the D gene is possibly TRBD2 (6 bases). Trimming shortened V by 1 base and J by 3 bases, and 11 bases separated the two germline ends. The CDR3 is made up of 15 amino acids. Germline CDR1 SGHRS, CDR2 YFSETQ. The chain's CDR3 is CASSLSSGSYNEQFF. The CDR3 coding sequence is TGCGCCAGCAGCTTGAGTAGCGGCAGCTACAATGAGCAGTTCTTC. Filled out from reference TRBV5-1 and TRBJ2-1, the complete variable domain reads KAGVTQTPRYLIKTRGQQVTLSCSPISGHRSVSWYQQTPGQGLQFLFEYFSETQRNKGNFPGRFSGRQFSNSRSEMNVSTLELGDSALYLCASSLSSGSYNEQFFGPGTRLTVL.

This clone showed up just a few times. CDR3 protein: CASSLGGGSYTEAFF. For the CDR3, the DNA is TGTGCCAGCAGTTTAGGAGGGGGCAGTTACACTGAAGCTTTCTTT. The chain has TRBV28 and TRBJ1-1; 7 bases line up with TRBD1. The V gene's germline CDR1 is MDHEN and CDR2 SYDVKM. CDR3 length: 15 residues. The junction had 6 bases not matched to a gene; V was cut back by 2 bases and J by 3 bases.